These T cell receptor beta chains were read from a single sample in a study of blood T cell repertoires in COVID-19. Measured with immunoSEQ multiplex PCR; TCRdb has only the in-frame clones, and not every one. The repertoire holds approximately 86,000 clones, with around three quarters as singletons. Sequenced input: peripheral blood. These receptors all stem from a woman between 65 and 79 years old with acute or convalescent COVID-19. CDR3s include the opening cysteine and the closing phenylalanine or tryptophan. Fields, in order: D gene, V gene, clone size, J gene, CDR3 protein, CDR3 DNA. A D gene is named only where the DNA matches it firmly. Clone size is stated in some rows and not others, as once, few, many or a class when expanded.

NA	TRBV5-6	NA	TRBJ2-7	CASSLGTGYYEQYF	TGTGCCAGCAGCTTGGGTACGGGGTACTACGAGCAGTACTTC
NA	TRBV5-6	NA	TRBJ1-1	CASRSRGEAFF	TGTGCCAGCAGATCCAGGGGTGAAGCTTTCTTT
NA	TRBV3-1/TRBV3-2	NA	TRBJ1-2	CATTGHISFVYGYTF	TGTGCCACAACAGGGCACATATCCTTCGTCTATGGCTACACCTTC
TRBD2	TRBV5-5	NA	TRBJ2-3	CASSFLAGVDTQYF	TGTGCCAGCAGCTTCCTAGCGGGAGTGGATACGCAGTATTTT
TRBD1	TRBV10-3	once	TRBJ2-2	CAISGGTGNTGELFF	TGTGCCATCAGTGGGGGGACAGGGAACACCGGGGAGCTGTTTTTT
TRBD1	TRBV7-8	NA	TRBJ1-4	CASSLGTGLAVNEKLFF	TGTGCCAGCAGCTTAGGGACAGGCCTGGCGGTTAATGAAAAACTGTTTTTT
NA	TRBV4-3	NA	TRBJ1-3	CASSQDQGGSGNTIYF	TGCGCCAGCAGCCAAGATCAAGGCGGCTCTGGAAACACCATATATTTT
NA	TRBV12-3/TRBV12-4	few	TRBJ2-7	CASSPGVGYEQYF	TGTGCCAGCTCCCCCGGGGTTGGCTACGAGCAGTACTTC
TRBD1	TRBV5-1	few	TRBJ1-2	CASSQQGGYGYTF	TGCGCCAGCAGCCAACAGGGGGGCTATGGCTACACCTTC
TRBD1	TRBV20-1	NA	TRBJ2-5	CSAPGTGHYF	TGCAGTGCTCCCGGGACAGGCCATTACTTC
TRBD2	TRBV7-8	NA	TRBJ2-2	CASSLFLTSGSGTGELFF	TGTGCCAGCAGCTTATTCTTAACAAGCGGGAGTGGCACCGGGGAGCTGTTTTTT
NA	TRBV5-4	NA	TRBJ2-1	CASRPDSHNEQFF	TGTGCCAGCAGACCCGACAGCCACAATGAGCAGTTCTTC
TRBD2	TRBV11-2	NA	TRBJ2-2	CASSLVAGGRTGELFF	TGTGCCAGCAGCTTAGTGGCGGGAGGGAGAACCGGGGAGCTGTTTTTT
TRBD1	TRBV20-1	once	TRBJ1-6	CSASRGDSNNSPLHF	TGCAGTGCTAGTAGGGGGGACAGTAATAATTCACCCCTCCACTTT
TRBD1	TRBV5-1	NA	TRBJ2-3	CASSLQPGTGADTQYF	TGCGCCAGCAGCCTGCAACCCGGGACAGGGGCCGATACGCAGTATTTT
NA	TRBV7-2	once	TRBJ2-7	CASSSRGDSRGGYEQYF	TGTGCCAGCAGCTCGAGGGGGGACAGCCGAGGGGGCTACGAGCAGTACTTC
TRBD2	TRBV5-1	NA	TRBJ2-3	CASSLAGASGLAGGRTDTQYF	TGCGCCAGCAGCTTGGCAGGGGCATCGGGACTAGCGGGGGGACGCACAGATACGCAGTATTTT
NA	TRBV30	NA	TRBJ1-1	CAWSVSVWTEAFF	TGTGCCTGGAGTGTATCAGTGTGGACTGAAGCTTTCTTT
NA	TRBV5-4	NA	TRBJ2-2	CASSQDSSGELFF	TGTGCCAGCAGCCAGGACAGCTCCGGGGAGCTGTTTTTT
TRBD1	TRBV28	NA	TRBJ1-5	CASSLRGQAYSNQPQHF	TGTGCCAGCAGTTTAAGGGGACAGGCCTATAGCAATCAGCCCCAGCATTTT
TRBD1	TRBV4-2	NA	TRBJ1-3	CASSQEGQGSGNTIYF	TGTGCCAGCAGCCAAGAAGGACAGGGCTCTGGAAACACCATATATTTT
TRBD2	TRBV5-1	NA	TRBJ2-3	CASSSPSGGFTTQYF	TGCGCCAGCAGCTCTCCTAGCGGGGGTTTCACTACGCAGTATTTT
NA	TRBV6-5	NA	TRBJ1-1	CASSPHWGRDTEAFF	TGTGCCAGCAGCCCGCACTGGGGGCGCGACACTGAAGCTTTCTTT
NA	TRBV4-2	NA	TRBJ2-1	CASSRLGGTTDEQFF	TGTGCCAGCAGCCGCCTTGGCGGTACCACTGATGAGCAGTTCTTC
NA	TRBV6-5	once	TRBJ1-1	CASSYHRVNTEAFF	TGTGCCAGCAGTTATCACCGCGTGAACACTGAAGCTTTCTTT
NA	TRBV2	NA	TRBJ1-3	CASSGTASGNTIYF	TGTGCCAGCAGTGGGACAGCCTCTGGAAACACCATATATTTT
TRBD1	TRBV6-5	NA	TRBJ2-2	CASSGQVNTGELFF	TGTGCCAGCAGCGGACAGGTGAACACCGGGGAGCTGTTTTTT
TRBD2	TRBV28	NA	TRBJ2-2	CASLASGRTGELFF	TGTGCCAGCTTGGCTAGCGGGAGAACCGGGGAGCTGTTTTTT
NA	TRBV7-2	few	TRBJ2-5	CASSLPRGVGGGRETQYF	TGTGCCAGCAGCTTACCCCGAGGGGTAGGGGGGGGCCGAGAGACCCAGTACTTC
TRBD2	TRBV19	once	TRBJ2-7	CASSLTSGNEQYF	TGTGCCAGTAGTCTCACTAGCGGGAACGAGCAGTACTTC
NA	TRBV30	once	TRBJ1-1	CARGAATEAFF	TGTGCCCGGGGGGCGGCCACTGAAGCTTTCTTT
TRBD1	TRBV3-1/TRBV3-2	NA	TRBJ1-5	CASGDRGVNQPQHF	TGTGCCAGCGGGGACAGGGGAGTAAATCAGCCCCAGCATTTT
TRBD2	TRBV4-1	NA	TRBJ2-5	CASSQDLGGVETQYF	TGCGCCAGCAGCCAAGATCTTGGGGGGGTGGAGACCCAGTACTTC
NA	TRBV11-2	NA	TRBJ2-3	CASSLAAGPTDTQYF	TGTGCCAGCAGCTTAGCAGCGGGCCCCACAGATACGCAGTATTTT
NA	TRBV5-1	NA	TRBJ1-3	CASRLDRRSGNTIYF	TGCGCCAGCCGATTAGACAGACGCTCTGGAAACACCATATATTTT
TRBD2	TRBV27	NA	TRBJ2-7	CASSTLLAGGTYEQYF	TGTGCCAGCAGTACCCTTCTAGCGGGAGGCACCTACGAGCAGTACTTC
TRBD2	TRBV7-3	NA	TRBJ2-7	CASRSGLAGIGEQYF	TGTGCCAGCAGGTCGGGACTAGCGGGGATTGGCGAGCAGTACTTC
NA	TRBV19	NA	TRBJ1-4	CASTGGISNEKLFF	TGTGCCAGTACTGGGGGGATTTCTAATGAAAAACTGTTTTTT
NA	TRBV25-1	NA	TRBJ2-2	CASSTVNTGELFF	TGTGCCAGCAGTACGGTGAACACCGGGGAGCTGTTTTTT
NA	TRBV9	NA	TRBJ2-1	CASSVAGRLGDVEQFF	TGTGCCAGCAGCGTAGCAGGGAGACTAGGGGATGTCGAGCAGTTCTTC
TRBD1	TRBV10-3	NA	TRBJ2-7	CAMSGTGTYEQYF	TGTGCCATGTCCGGGACAGGAACCTACGAGCAGTACTTC
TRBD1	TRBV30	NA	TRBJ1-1	CAWSATGDTEAFF	TGTGCCTGGAGTGCAACAGGGGACACTGAAGCTTTCTTT
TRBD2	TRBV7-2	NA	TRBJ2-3	CASSLALLAGVTDTQYF	TGTGCCAGCAGCTTAGCCCTACTAGCGGGAGTCACAGATACGCAGTATTTT